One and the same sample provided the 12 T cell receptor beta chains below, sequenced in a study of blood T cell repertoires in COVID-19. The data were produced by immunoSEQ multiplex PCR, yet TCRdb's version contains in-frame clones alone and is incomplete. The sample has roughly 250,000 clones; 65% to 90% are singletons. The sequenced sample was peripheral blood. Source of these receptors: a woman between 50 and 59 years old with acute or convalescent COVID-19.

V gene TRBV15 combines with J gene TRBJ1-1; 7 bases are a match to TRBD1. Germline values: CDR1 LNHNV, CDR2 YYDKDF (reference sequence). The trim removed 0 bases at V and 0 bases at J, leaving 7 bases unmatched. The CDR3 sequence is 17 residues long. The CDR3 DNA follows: TGTGCCACCAGCAGAGATATTGAAGGGGGCATGAACACTGAAGCTTTCTTT. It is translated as CATSRDIEGGMNTEAFF.

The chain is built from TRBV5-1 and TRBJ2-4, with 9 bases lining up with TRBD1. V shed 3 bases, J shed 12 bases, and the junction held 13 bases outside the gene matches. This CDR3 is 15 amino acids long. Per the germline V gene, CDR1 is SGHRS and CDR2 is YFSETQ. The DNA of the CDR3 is TGCGCCAGCAGCTCTGGGGCGGGACAGGGTCTTACTCAGTACTTC. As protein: CASSSGAGQGLTQYF.

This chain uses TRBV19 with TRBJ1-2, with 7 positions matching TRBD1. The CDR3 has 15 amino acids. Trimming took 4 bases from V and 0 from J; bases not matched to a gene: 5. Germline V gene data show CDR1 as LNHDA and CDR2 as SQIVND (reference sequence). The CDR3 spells CASSTTGAANYGYTF. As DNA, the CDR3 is TGTGCCAGTAGTACAACAGGGGCAGCTAACTATGGCTACACCTTC.

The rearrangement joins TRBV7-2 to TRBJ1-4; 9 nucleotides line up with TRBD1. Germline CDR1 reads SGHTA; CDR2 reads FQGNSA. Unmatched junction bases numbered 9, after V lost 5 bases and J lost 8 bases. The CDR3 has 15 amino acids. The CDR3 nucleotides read TGTGCCAGCAGCCCAACCGGGACAGGGTACGAAAAACTGTTTTTT. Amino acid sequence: CASSPTGTGYEKLFF.

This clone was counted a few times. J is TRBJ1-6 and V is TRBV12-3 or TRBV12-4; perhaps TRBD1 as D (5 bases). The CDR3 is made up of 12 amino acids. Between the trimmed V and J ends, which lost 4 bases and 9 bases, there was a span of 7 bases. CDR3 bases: TGTGCCAGCAGTTCCCAGGGTTCACCCCTCCACTTT. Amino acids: CASSSQGSPLHF.

This chain's CDR3 is CASSLGGESGYTF. The CDR3 DNA reads as TGTGCCAGCAGCTTAGGAGGCGAATCGGGCTACACCTTC. J is TRBJ1-2 and V is TRBV7-9; D uncertain. The CDR3 contains 13 residues. Germline CDR1 reads SEHNR; CDR2 reads FQNEAQ (reference sequence). V lost 1 base, J lost 8 bases, and 11 bases lay in between.

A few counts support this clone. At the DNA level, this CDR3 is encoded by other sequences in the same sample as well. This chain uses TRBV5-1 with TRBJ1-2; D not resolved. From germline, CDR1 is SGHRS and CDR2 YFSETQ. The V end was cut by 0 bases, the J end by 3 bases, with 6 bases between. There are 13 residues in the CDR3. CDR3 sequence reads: CASSLGGDYGYTF. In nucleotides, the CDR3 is TGCGCCAGCAGCTTGGGGGGAGACTATGGCTACACCTTC.

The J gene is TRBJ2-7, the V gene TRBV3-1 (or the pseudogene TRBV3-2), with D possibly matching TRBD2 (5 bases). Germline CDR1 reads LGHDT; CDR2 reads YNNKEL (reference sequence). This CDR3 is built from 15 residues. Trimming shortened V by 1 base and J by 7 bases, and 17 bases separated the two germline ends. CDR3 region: CASSQGRIPGKEQYF. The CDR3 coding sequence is TGTGCCAGCAGCCAAGGCCGGATCCCCGGGAAGGAGCAGTACTTC.

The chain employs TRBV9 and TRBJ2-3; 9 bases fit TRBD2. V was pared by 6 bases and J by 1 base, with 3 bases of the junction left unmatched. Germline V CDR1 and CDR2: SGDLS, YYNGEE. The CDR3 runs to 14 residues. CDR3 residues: CASTREGGTDTQYF. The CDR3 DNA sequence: TGTGCCAGCACGCGGGAGGGGGGCACAGATACGCAGTATTTT.

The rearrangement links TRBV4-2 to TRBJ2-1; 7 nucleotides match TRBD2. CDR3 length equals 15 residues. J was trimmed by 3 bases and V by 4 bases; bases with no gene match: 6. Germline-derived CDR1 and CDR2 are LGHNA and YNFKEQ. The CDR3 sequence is CASSRTSGFYNEQFF. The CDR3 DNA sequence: TGTGCCAGCAGCCGGACTAGTGGTTTCTACAATGAGCAGTTCTTC.

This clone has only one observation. CDR3 region: CAWKRRGIVTEAFF. For the CDR3, the DNA is TGTGCCTGGAAACGCAGGGGGATCGTCACTGAAGCTTTCTTT. This rearrangement joins TRBV30 to TRBJ1-1; 7 positions agree with TRBD1. J gave up 4 bases and V 4 bases, and 9 bases lay outside the gene matches. Germline V gene data show CDR1 as GTSNPN and CDR2 as SVGIG (reference sequence). The CDR3 is 14 amino acids.

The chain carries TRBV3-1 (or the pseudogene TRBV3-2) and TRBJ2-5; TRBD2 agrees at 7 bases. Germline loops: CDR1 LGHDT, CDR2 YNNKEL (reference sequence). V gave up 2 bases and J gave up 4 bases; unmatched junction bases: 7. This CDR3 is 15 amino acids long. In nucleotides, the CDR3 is TGTGCCAGCAGCCAATCGGGGGGACGGGCAGAGACCCAGTACTTC. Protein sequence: CASSQSGGRAETQYF.